One and the same sample provided the 4 T cell receptor beta chains below, sequenced in a study of T-cell reconstitution after alpha-beta-depleted transplantation in children. Using unique molecular identifiers, the investigators prepared the TCRbeta library. TCRdb re-called the PCR reads through MiXCR, storing one row per CDR3 protein. The repertoire holds 580,000 or so distinct CDR3 sequences, with 20% to 25% as singletons. Material: PBMCs, mostly from graft donor cells, obtained 360 days after TCRalphabeta/CD19-depleted stem cell transplant. The source of these receptors is a boy under three years old who had a stem cell transplant for acute myeloid leukemia, so the T cells may come from the graft donor.

This clonotype was seen a few times. The chain combines TRBV7-8 with TRBJ2-7; D is undetermined. Germline V gene data show CDR1 as SGHVS and CDR2 as FQNEAQ. The CDR3 covers 15 residues. The germline V and J ends were trimmed by 2 bases and 0 bases, with 11 bases remaining between them. The CDR3 bases are TGTGCCAGCAGCTTATGGACCGTGAGCTCCTACGAGCAGTACTTC. It is translated as CASSLWTVSSYEQYF.

This clonotype was seen more than once but under ten times. In DNA form, the CDR3 reads TGCGCCAGCAGCATCCCGGGGGGTCAAGAGACCCAGTACTTC. Amino acid sequence: CASSIPGGQETQYF. The V and J genes are TRBV5-1 and TRBJ2-5, with TRBD2 matching 7 bases. Unmatched junction bases numbered 5, after V lost 4 bases and J lost 2 bases. The CDR3 consists of 14 residues. Germline CDR1 reads SGHRS; CDR2 reads YFSETQ.

This clonotype has just a few counts. The chain joins TRBV10-3 to TRBJ1-4; 7 nucleotides line up with TRBD1. Germline CDR1 reads ENHRY; CDR2 reads SYGVKD. Trimming removed 4 bases from V and 5 bases from J; junction bases left unmatched: 4. This CDR3 has 14 residues. CDR3 coding DNA: TGTGCCATCAGTGGTGACAGGGTGAATGAAAAACTGTTTTTT. Its translation: CAISGDRVNEKLFF.

This clonotype was observed a handful of times. V gene TRBV29-1 combines with J gene TRBJ1-2; weak D call: TRBD1 (6 bases). Deletions cut 6 bases from V and 3 bases from J, with 17 bases between. The CDR3 has 14 residues. The germline gives CDR1 SQVTM, CDR2 ANQGSEA. CDR3 in DNA: TGCAGCGTATCCGGGACAAAAGGGGACTATGGCTACACCTTC. Encoded protein: CSVSGTKGDYGYTF.